Shown below are 21 T cell receptor beta chains from a single sample sequenced in a study of Graves' ophthalmopathy and Graves' hyperthyroidism. Amplified TCR beta CDR3 regions were obtained using RNA transcripts as template. HTBI primers were employed in first-round RT-PCR, then a second-round multiplex PCR followed. From the multiplex PCR reads, TCRdb called clonotypes with MiXCR, one entry per CDR3 protein. The repertoire holds 300,000 or so distinct CDR3 sequences, with 15% to 20% as singletons. Sequencing input: peripheral blood. The receptors were gathered from an adult man with Graves' ophthalmopathy.

This clonotype was recorded many times. The chain has TRBV7-3 and TRBJ1-1; 11 bases line up with TRBD1. Trimming at V came to 1 base and at J to 1 base, leaving 5 bases not matched to a gene. CDR1 and CDR2 from the germline V gene are SGHTA and FQGTGA. The CDR3 has 17 amino acids. DNA of the CDR3: TGTGCCAGCAGCTTAATGGGGACAGGGGGGAGGAACACTGAAGCTTTCTTT. It codes for CASSLMGTGGRNTEAFF.

This clonotype was seen many times. The rearrangement joins TRBV6-2 or TRBV6-3 to TRBJ2-5; D remains ambiguous. CDR1 and CDR2 (germline): MNHEY, SVGEGT. This CDR3 contains 15 residues. V was cut by 2 bases and J by 5 bases, with 15 bases left in between. In DNA, the CDR3 is TGTGCCAGCAGTTACGGTCTGCACCCTTGGGAGACCCAGTACTTC. Amino acids: CASSYGLHPWETQYF.

This clonotype was recorded at least ten times. This sequence joins TRBV12-3 or TRBV12-4 and TRBJ1-2; D is undetermined. With 6 bases removed from V and 6 bases from J, the gap between germline ends came to 14 bases. The CDR3 consists of 13 residues. The CDR3 protein is CASSSGPPHGYTF. The DNA for the CDR3 is TGTGCCAGCAGCTCCGGGCCTCCCCATGGCTACACCTTC.

The V and J genes are TRBV18 and TRBJ1-1; TRBD1 matches at 8 bases. Germline loops: CDR1 KGHSH, CDR2 LQKENI. Trimming took 5 bases from V and 1 from J; bases not matched to a gene: 9. The CDR3 sequence is 16 residues long. The CDR3 is CASSGLGQATNTEAFF. The CDR3 region has the DNA TGTGCCAGCTCAGGATTGGGACAGGCGACGAACACTGAAGCTTTCTTT.

This clonotype came up many times. The chain recombines TRBV3-1 with TRBJ2-2, with D perhaps TRBD2 (5 bases). The germline V and J ends were trimmed by 1 base and 9 bases, with 15 bases remaining between them. The length of the CDR3 is 15 residues. From germline, CDR1 is LGHDT and CDR2 YNNKEL (reference sequence). The CDR3 loop reads CASSQGGSGAWELFF. CDR3 DNA sequence: TGTGCCAGCAGCCAAGGAGGGTCAGGAGCGTGGGAGCTGTTTTTT.

This clonotype has a count of ten or more. DNA for the CDR3: TGCGCCAGCAGCCAAAAAGACATCGATGGACCCGAAGCTTTCTTT. Amino acids: CASSQKDIDGPEAFF. The V gene is TRBV4-1, the J gene TRBJ1-1; D call uncertain. The CDR3 extends over 15 amino acids. V was shortened by 2 bases and J by 8 bases, with 18 bases between the two germline ends. Germline assignment: CDR1 MGHRA and CDR2 YSYEKL.

This clonotype appeared many times. The chain links TRBV7-2 to TRBJ1-5, with TRBD1 identical over 7 bases. Germline V CDR1 and CDR2: SGHTA, FQGNSA. J lost 4 bases, V lost 10 bases, and 13 bases had no gene match. CDR3 size: 15 residues. CDR3 amino acids: CATQTGAALNQPQHF. In nucleotides, the CDR3 is TGTGCCACTCAAACAGGGGCGGCTTTGAATCAGCCCCAGCATTTT.

Only a few counts were recorded for this clonotype. The chain couples TRBV12-3 or TRBV12-4 to TRBJ2-7; 10 bases match TRBD1. V gave up 6 bases and J gave up 4 bases; unmatched junction bases: 9. This CDR3 is built from 15 residues. CDR3 in amino acids: CASSTRTGGRYEQYF. CDR3 nucleotides: TGTGCCAGCAGCACCCGGACAGGGGGTAGGTACGAGCAGTACTTC.

This clonotype was counted ten times or more. V usage is TRBV30 and J usage is TRBJ1-2, with 9 bases identical to TRBD1. CDR1 and CDR2 from the germline V gene are GTSNPN and SVGIG (reference sequence). V trimming: 0 bases; J trimming: 3 bases; junction bases outside the gene matches: 5. CDR3 size: 15 residues. The CDR3 loop is CAWSVLQGADYGYTF. CDR3 coding DNA: TGTGCCTGGAGTGTTTTACAGGGGGCAGACTATGGCTACACCTTC.

At least ten counts were recorded for this clonotype. The V call is TRBV6-1, the J call TRBJ2-7, with 9 positions matching TRBD2. The CDR3 runs to 13 residues. V lost 8 bases, J lost 2 bases, and 4 bases stayed unmatched. CDR1 and CDR2 from the germline V gene are MNHNS and SASEGT. CDR3 DNA sequence: TGTGCCAGCTCCCAGCGGGAGGCCTACGAGCAGTACTTC. Amino acids: CASSQREAYEQYF.

In its sample, this clonotype was seen many times. The chain couples TRBV18 to TRBJ2-7, with D possibly matching TRBD2 (5 bases). CDR3 length: 14 amino acids. Germline CDR1 is KGHSH and CDR2 is LQKENI. With 3 bases removed from V and 3 bases from J, the gap between germline ends came to 12 bases. The DNA for the CDR3 is TGTGCCAGCTCACCGCGGGCAAGTAACTACGAGCAGTACTTC. Residues: CASSPRASNYEQYF.

This clonotype was observed at least ten times. The chain joins TRBV30 to TRBJ1-6; D might be TRBD1 (5 bases). Looked up from germline, CDR1 is GTSNPN and CDR2 is SVGIG (reference sequence). V lost 3 bases and J 7 bases, leaving 10 bases between the germline ends. The CDR3 runs to 13 residues. CDR3 region: CAWSGDGNSPLHF. The CDR3 DNA follows: TGTGCCTGGAGCGGGGACGGAAATTCACCCCTCCACTTT.

This clonotype was seen at least ten times. The chain recombines TRBV11-2 with TRBJ2-7, with no clear D. This CDR3 is built from 15 residues. The V end lost 1 base, the J end lost 9 bases, and 19 bases lay between the germline ends. CDR1 and CDR2 (germline): SGHAT, FQNNGV. The CDR3 DNA follows: TGTGCCAGCAGCTTAGGGTCTAGTCCATCAACCGGGCAGTACTTC. It translates to CASSLGSSPSTGQYF.

This clonotype has at least ten counts. The genes are TRBV29-1 and TRBJ2-7; D possibly corresponds to TRBD2 (5 bases). The CDR3 spans 12 residues. Germline CDR1 is SQVTM and CDR2 is ANQGSEA. The ends were cut back, 5 bases at V and 1 base at J, with 9 bases in the middle. DNA of the CDR3: TGCAGCGTTCTCGAGGGTTCCTACGAGCAGTACTTC. This codes for CSVLEGSYEQYF.

This clonotype was seen more than once but under ten times. V and J are TRBV29-1 and TRBJ2-5; D unresolved. V lost 6 bases to trimming and J lost 5 bases, with 7 bases between them. The CDR3 extends over 10 amino acids. CDR1 is SQVTM, CDR2 ANQGSEA, per germline. Written as DNA, the CDR3 is TGCAGCGTGGCCTCCGAGACCCAGTACTTC. This gives the protein CSVASETQYF.

Concerning this clonotype itself: A much larger clone lies one base from this, so it may be a read error. The chain couples TRBV6-1 to TRBJ2-2; the match to TRBD1 covers 7 bases. CDR3 length: 13 residues. V lost 6 bases, J lost 6 bases, and 4 bases stayed unmatched. The germline gives CDR1 MNHNS, CDR2 SASEGT. The CDR3 region has the DNA TGTGCCAGCAGCCAGGGGGTCGCCGGGGAGCTGTTTTTT. It specifies CASSQGVAGELFF.

This clonotype was seen ten or more times. The chain is built from TRBV3-1 and TRBJ1-5; unclear D gene. The CDR3 covers 13 residues. CDR1 and CDR2 from the germline V gene are LGHDT and YNNKEL (reference sequence). V lost 5 bases to trimming and J lost 1 base, with 6 bases between them. The CDR3 DNA reads as TGTGCCAGCAGCGCCGGGAGCAATCAGCCCCAGCATTTT. Its protein product is CASSAGSNQPQHF.

There are many counts of this clonotype. This rearrangement joins TRBV5-5 to TRBJ2-7; the D is unclear. Trimming shortened V by 1 base and J by 2 bases, and 10 bases separated the two germline ends. Germline-derived CDR1 and CDR2 are SGHKS and YYEKEE (reference sequence). The CDR3 loop spans 14 amino acids. The CDR3 nucleotides are TGTGCCAGCAGCTTGCGTGGCCTTACCTACGAGCAGTACTTC. Translated, it gives CASSLRGLTYEQYF.

This clonotype was counted at least ten times. The chain couples TRBV4-2 to TRBJ1-2; maybe TRBD1 (5 bases). V lost 0 bases and J lost 4, with 12 bases in between. The V gene's germline CDR1 is LGHNA and CDR2 YNFKEQ. The CDR3 length is 15 residues. The CDR3 protein is CASSQDRQGGYGYTF. The CDR3 bases are TGTGCCAGCAGCCAAGATCGGCAGGGTGGCTATGGCTACACCTTC.

This clonotype appeared many times. As DNA, the CDR3 is TGTGCCAGCAGCGTTGTAGCGGGGGGTGAGCAGTACTTC. Amino acids: CASSVVAGGEQYF. The rearrangement joins TRBV7-2 to TRBJ2-7; TRBD2 matches 10 bases. The germline V gene has CDR1 SGHTA and CDR2 FQGNSA. V gave up 5 bases and J gave up 7 bases; unmatched junction bases: 5. The CDR3 contains 13 residues.

The gene calls are TRBV28 and TRBJ1-2; a weak D match, TRBD1 (6 bases). The CDR3 is 16 amino acids. V gave up 3 bases and J gave up 6 bases, with 20 bases separating them. CDR1 is MDHEN, CDR2 SYDVKM, per germline. The CDR3 DNA follows: TGTGCCAGCAGTTTGGGATACCAGACAAACAGGGATGGCTACACCTTC. Translated, it gives CASSLGYQTNRDGYTF.